These T cell receptor beta chains were read from a single sample in a study of cytomegalovirus exposure and HLA in healthy donors. Using immunoSEQ multiplex PCR, the repertoire was profiled, and TCRdb retains in-frame clones only, with some absent. The sample holds some 150,000 clones; approximately 8.9% are singletons and the top ten take 6% to 7.5%. The source material was PBMCs. These receptors all stem from a woman between 35 and 50 years old in good health and CMV-seropositive. The CDR3 runs from the conserved cysteine through the conserved F or W. A D gene is named only where the DNA matches it firmly. Clone size is shown for a subset of rows, as once, few, many or a class of expanded clone.

>-|TRBV6-6|TRBD1|TRBJ1-1
CASSHHWDRPNTEAFF
TGTGCCAGCAGCCATCACTGGGACAGACCTAACACTGAAGCTTTCTTT
>-|TRBV11-2|-|TRBJ2-5
CASSPRSNQETQYF
TGTGCCAGCAGCCCGCGTAGTAACCAAGAGACCCAGTACTTC
>-|TRBV4-1|-|TRBJ1-1
CASSQEGQVNTEAFF
TGCGCCAGCAGCCAAGAGGGGCAGGTGAACACTGAAGCTTTCTTT
>few|TRBV7-8|-|TRBJ1-3
CASSLAWGPGNTIYF
TGTGCCAGCAGCTTAGCCTGGGGGCCTGGAAACACCATATATTTT
>-|TRBV5-1|TRBD1|TRBJ2-4
CASTETGRDIQYF
TGCGCCAGCACCGAGACAGGGCGAGACATTCAGTACTTC
>-|TRBV5-6|-|TRBJ1-3
CASSLTEAGNTIYF
TGTGCCAGCAGCCTGACAGAAGCCGGAAACACCATATATTTT
>few|TRBV5-1|-|TRBJ2-5
CASSLPGQETQYF
TGCGCCAGCAGCTTGCCAGGGCAAGAGACCCAGTACTTC
>few|TRBV5-4|-|TRBJ2-3
CASSLKGADTQYF
TGTGCCAGCAGCTTGAAGGGAGCGGATACGCAGTATTTT
>-|TRBV2|TRBD1|TRBJ2-5
CASSAGQAEAQYF
TGTGCCAGCAGTGCGGGACAGGCGGAGGCCCAGTACTTC
>few|TRBV10-2|-|TRBJ2-4
CASSESGGPRFQYF
TGCGCCAGCAGTGAGTCCGGGGGGCCGAGGTTTCAGTACTTC
>-|TRBV2|-|TRBJ1-2
CASSTPLMRYTF
TGTGCCAGCAGTACCCCTTTAATGCGGTACACCTTC
>-|TRBV6-6|TRBD2|TRBJ2-1
CATRGGGASSYNEQFF
TGTGCCACCCGGGGCGGGGGGGCGAGCTCCTACAATGAGCAGTTCTTC
>-|TRBV5-1|TRBD1|TRBJ2-7
CASSPGQGLREQYF
TGCGCCAGCAGCCCCGGACAGGGTCTGAGGGAGCAGTACTTC
>-|TRBV7-3|-|TRBJ1-2
CASSEQGWYTF
TGTGCCAGCAGCGAACAGGGCTGGTACACCTTC
>-|TRBV2|-|TRBJ2-2
CASSDWGGAANTGELFF
TGTGCCAGCAGTGATTGGGGCGGGGCCGCGAACACCGGGGAGCTGTTTTTT
>-|TRBV27|-|TRBJ2-7
CASSLFMGEEQYF
TGTGCCAGCAGTTTATTCATGGGAGAGGAGCAGTACTTC
>-|TRBV4-1|TRBD1|TRBJ1-2
CASSHPTIEYQGANYGYTF
TGCGCCAGCAGCCACCCCACTATTGAGTATCAGGGGGCGAACTATGGCTACACCTTC
>few|TRBV25-1|-|TRBJ2-7
CASRSDRNTYEQYF
TGTGCCAGCAGATCAGACAGAAACACCTACGAGCAGTACTTC
>-|TRBV19|TRBD1|TRBJ1-2
CASSDRGTLYGYTF
TGTGCCAGTAGCGACAGGGGGACTCTCTATGGCTACACCTTC
>few|TRBV6-6|-|TRBJ2-2
CASRGGVAGELFF
TGTGCCAGCAGGGGAGGTGTCGCCGGGGAGCTGTTTTTT
>-|TRBV5-4|TRBD2|TRBJ2-5
CASSLGLAGTQETQYF
TGTGCCAGCAGCTTGGGACTAGCGGGGACCCAAGAGACCCAGTACTTC
>few|TRBV7-2|-|TRBJ2-7
CASSLAKGGGIYEQYF
TGTGCCAGCAGCTTAGCGAAGGGGGGGGGAATCTACGAGCAGTACTTC
>few|TRBV29-1|-|TRBJ2-6
CSVGKGGAGANVLTF
TGCAGCGTTGGGAAAGGAGGGGCCGGGGCCAACGTCCTGACTTTC
>-|TRBV2|TRBD2|TRBJ2-5
CASSHTSGGTKYQETQYF
TGTGCCAGCAGTCATACTAGCGGGGGGACTAAGTACCAAGAGACCCAGTACTTC
>-|TRBV19|TRBD1|TRBJ1-1
CASSIGLGQQEAFF
TGTGCCAGTAGTATAGGATTGGGACAGCAGGAAGCTTTCTTT
>few|TRBV5-1|-|TRBJ1-2
CASSSRAYTPQGRGYTF
TGCGCCAGCAGCTCTCGCGCTTATACACCACAGGGTCGAGGCTACACCTTC
>-|TRBV19|-|TRBJ1-1
CASSSIPGLGTRNTEAFF
TGTGCCAGTAGTTCTATCCCGGGACTCGGAACTCGGAACACTGAAGCTTTCTTT
>-|TRBV2|-|TRBJ2-3
CASSLGIRTDTQYF
TGTGCCAGCAGCCTCGGGATCCGCACAGATACGCAGTATTTT
>-|TRBV15|TRBD1|TRBJ1-2
CATSRSQDRVGYTF
TGTGCCACCAGCAGATCCCAGGACAGGGTTGGCTACACCTTC
>-|TRBV9|TRBD1|TRBJ2-4
CASSPLDRGWDIQYF
TGTGCCAGCAGCCCCCTCGACAGGGGGTGGGACATTCAGTACTTC
>-|TRBV6-5|-|TRBJ2-7
CASSYQRGGMSEQYF
TGTGCCAGCAGTTACCAAAGGGGGGGTATGTCCGAGCAGTACTTC
>few|TRBV6-5|TRBD1|TRBJ1-2
CASSGTGSYDGYTF
TGTGCCAGCAGTGGGACAGGGTCCTATGATGGCTACACCTTC
>-|TRBV7-7|-|TRBJ2-5
CASSIGRVAETQYF
TGTGCCAGCAGCATAGGCCGGGTAGCAGAGACCCAGTACTTC
>few|TRBV6-5|-|TRBJ2-2
CASRYDRDTGELFF
TGTGCCAGCAGATACGACAGAGACACCGGGGAGCTGTTTTTT
>few|TRBV5-6|TRBD1|TRBJ1-2
CASSLRDRAPGYTF
TGTGCCAGCAGCCTGCGGGACAGGGCTCCTGGCTACACCTTC
>few|TRBV6-1|TRBD2|TRBJ2-3
CASSEWTSGVGTDTQYF
TGTGCCAGCAGTGAATGGACTAGCGGGGTGGGGACAGATACGCAGTATTTT
>few|TRBV7-9|TRBD2|TRBJ2-3
CASSLTSGGPSTDTQYF
TGTGCCAGCAGCTTAACTAGCGGGGGGCCGAGCACAGATACGCAGTATTTT
>-|TRBV5-1|-|TRBJ2-4
CASSLDQGGDIQYF
TGCGCCAGCAGCTTGGACCAGGGAGGCGACATTCAGTACTTC
>few|TRBV6-5|TRBD1|TRBJ1-1
CASRSNRGNTEAFF
TGTGCCAGCAGGTCCAACAGGGGGAACACTGAAGCTTTCTTT
>few|TRBV2|-|TRBJ2-5
CASSDRTPQETQYF
TGTGCCAGCAGTGATCGGACTCCTCAAGAGACCCAGTACTTC
>-|TRBV7-2|-|TRBJ1-3
CASSLVSLAGFSGNTIYF
TGTGCCAGCAGCTTAGTATCCCTCGCCGGTTTCTCTGGAAACACCATATATTTT
>few|TRBV6-6|TRBD1|TRBJ2-2
CASSTGAAGELFF
TGTGCCAGCTCGACAGGGGCAGCCGGGGAGCTGTTTTTT
>-|TRBV1|-|TRBJ2-1
CTSSHPTGLAGYNEQFF
TGCACCAGCAGCCACCCCACGGGGCTAGCGGGCTACAATGAGCAGTTCTTC
>-|TRBV2|-|TRBJ1-6
CASSTGLLGSPLHF
TGTGCCAGCAGTACAGGGTTGTTAGGTTCACCCCTCCACTTT
>few|TRBV6-1|TRBD1|TRBJ1-6
CASSGRQGLTYNSPLHF
TGTGCCAGCAGTGGGCGACAGGGCCTAACCTATAATTCACCCCTCCACTTT
>-|TRBV7-8|TRBD1|TRBJ1-1
CASSSGTGVPEAFF
TGTGCCAGCAGCTCCGGGACAGGGGTCCCTGAAGCTTTCTTT
>few|TRBV15|TRBD2|TRBJ2-2
CATSRDLAGLQTGELFF
TGTGCCACCAGCAGAGATCTAGCGGGCCTACAGACCGGGGAGCTGTTTTTT
>-|TRBV11-2|-|TRBJ1-1
CASSFELVRNTEAFF
TGTGCCAGCAGCTTTGAGTTGGTAAGGAACACTGAAGCTTTCTTT
>few|TRBV29-1|-|TRBJ1-1
CSVEQLMNTEAFF
TGCAGCGTTGAACAACTGATGAACACTGAAGCTTTCTTT
>-|TRBV5-6|TRBD2|TRBJ2-1
CASSFGLADYNEQFF
TGTGCCAGCAGCTTCGGGCTAGCGGACTACAATGAGCAGTTCTTC
>-|TRBV7-2|TRBD2|TRBJ2-2
CASSFRSGGTGELFF
TGTGCCAGCAGCTTCCGTAGCGGGGGGACCGGGGAGCTGTTTTTT
>-|TRBV7-2|-|TRBJ1-2
CASSLEGEGRNGYTF
TGTGCCAGCAGCTTAGAGGGTGAGGGGAGGAATGGCTACACCTTC
>few|TRBV4-3|-|TRBJ2-2
CASSQDSDGELFF
TGCGCCAGCAGCCAAGATAGTGACGGGGAGCTGTTTTTT
>few|TRBV11-2|-|TRBJ2-7
CASSLGQGINEQCF
TGTGCCAGCAGCTTAGGCCAGGGAATCAACGAGCAGTGCTTC
>few|TRBV7-9|-|TRBJ1-6
CASTLRGSPLHF
TGTGCCAGCACCCTTAGAGGTTCACCCCTCCACTTT